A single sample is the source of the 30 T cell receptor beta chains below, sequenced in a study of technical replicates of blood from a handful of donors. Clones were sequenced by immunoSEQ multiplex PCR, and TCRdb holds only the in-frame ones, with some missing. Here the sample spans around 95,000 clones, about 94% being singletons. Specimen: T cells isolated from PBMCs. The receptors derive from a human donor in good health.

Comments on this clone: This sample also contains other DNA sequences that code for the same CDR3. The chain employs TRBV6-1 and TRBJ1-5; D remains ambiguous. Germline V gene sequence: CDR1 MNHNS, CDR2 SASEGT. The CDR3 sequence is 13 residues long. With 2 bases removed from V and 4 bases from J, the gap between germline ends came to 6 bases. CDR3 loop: CASSERGNQPQHF. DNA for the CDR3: TGTGCCAGCAGTGAACGGGGAAATCAGCCCCAGCATTTT.

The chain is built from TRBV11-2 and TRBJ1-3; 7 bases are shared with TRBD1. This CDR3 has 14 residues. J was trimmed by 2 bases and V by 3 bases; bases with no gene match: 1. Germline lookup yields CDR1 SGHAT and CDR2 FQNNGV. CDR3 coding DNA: TGTGCCAGCAGCTTGACAGGGACTGGAAACACCATATATTTT. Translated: CASSLTGTGNTIYF.

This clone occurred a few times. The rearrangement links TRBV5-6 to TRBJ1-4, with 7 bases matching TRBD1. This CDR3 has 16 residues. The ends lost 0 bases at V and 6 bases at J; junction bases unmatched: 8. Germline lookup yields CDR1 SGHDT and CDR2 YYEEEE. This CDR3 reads CASSLGLGQVYEKLFF. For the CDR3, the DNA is TGTGCCAGCAGCTTGGGGCTTGGACAGGTTTATGAAAAACTGTTTTTT.

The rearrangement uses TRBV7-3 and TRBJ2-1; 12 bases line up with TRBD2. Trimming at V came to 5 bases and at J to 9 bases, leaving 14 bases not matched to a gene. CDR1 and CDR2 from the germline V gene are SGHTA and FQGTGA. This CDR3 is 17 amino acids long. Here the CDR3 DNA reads TGTGCCAGCAGCCCGAAGGGACTAGCGGGTGGACTCGGTGAGCAGTTCTTC. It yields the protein CASSPKGLAGGLGEQFF.

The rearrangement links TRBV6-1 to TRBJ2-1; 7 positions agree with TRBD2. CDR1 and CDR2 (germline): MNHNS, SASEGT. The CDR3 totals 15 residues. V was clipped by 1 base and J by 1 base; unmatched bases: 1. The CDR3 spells CASSEVGGSYNEQFF. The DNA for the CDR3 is TGTGCCAGCAGTGAAGTGGGGGGGTCCTACAATGAGCAGTTCTTC.

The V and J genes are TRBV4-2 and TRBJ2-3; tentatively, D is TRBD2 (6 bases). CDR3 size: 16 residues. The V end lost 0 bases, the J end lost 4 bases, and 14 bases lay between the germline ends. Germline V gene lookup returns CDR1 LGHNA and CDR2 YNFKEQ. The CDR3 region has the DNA TGTGCCAGCAGCCAAGATTGGGGCGGGGCTCCAGATACGCAGTATTTT. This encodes CASSQDWGGAPDTQYF.

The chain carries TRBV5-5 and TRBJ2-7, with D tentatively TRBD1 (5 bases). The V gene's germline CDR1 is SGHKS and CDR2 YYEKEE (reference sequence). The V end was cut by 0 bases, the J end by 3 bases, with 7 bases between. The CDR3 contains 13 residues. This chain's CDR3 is CASSLGTFYEQYF. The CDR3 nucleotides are TGTGCCAGCAGCTTGGGGACATTCTACGAGCAGTACTTC.

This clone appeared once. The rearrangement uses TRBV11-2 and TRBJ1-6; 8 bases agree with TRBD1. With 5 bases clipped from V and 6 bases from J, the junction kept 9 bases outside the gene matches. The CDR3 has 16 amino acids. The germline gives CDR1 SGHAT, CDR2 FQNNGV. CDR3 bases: TGTGCCAGCAGCCCGGGTAGGGACAGGATTAATTCACCCCTCCACTTT. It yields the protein CASSPGRDRINSPLHF.

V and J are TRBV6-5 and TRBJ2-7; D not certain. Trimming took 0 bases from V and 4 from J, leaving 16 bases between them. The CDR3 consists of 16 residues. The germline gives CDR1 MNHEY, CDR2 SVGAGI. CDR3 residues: CASSYSSPPSPYEQYF. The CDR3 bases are TGTGCCAGCAGTTACTCGAGTCCGCCGTCCCCTTACGAGCAGTACTTC.

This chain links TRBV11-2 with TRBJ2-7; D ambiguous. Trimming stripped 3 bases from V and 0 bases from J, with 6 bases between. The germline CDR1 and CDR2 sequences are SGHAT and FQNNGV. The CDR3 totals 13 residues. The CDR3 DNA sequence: TGTGCCAGCAGCTTCCGGAGCTCCTACGAGCAGTACTTC. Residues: CASSFRSSYEQYF.

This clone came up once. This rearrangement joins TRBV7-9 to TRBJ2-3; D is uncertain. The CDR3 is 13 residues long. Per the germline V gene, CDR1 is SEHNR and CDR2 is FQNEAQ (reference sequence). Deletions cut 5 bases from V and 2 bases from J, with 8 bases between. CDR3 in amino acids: CASSPMATDTQYF. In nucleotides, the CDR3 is TGTGCCAGCAGCCCGATGGCCACAGATACGCAGTATTTT.

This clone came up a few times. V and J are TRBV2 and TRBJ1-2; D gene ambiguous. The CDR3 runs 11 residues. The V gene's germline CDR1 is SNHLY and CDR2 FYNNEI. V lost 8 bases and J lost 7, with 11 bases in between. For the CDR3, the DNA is TGTGCCAGCCTATATTACGGTGGCTACACCTTC. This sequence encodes CASLYYGGYTF.

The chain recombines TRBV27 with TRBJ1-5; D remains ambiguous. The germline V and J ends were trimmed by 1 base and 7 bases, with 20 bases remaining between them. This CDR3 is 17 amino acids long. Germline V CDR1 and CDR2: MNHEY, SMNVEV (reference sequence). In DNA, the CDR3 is TGTGCCAGCAGTTTATACCCCCCTATGAGGGAATGGCAGCCCCAGCATTTT. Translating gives CASSLYPPMREWQPQHF.

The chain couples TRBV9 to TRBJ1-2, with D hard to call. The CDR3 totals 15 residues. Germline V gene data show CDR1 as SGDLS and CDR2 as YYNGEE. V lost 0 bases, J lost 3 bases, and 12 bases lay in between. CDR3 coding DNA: TGTGCCAGCAGCGTAGCCCCTCTATCGCACTATGGCTACACCTTC. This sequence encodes CASSVAPLSHYGYTF.

The CDR3 DNA reads as TGTGCCAGCAGCTTACCCAGGACAGGGGTTGAAGCTTTCTTT. Translation gives CASSLPRTGVEAFF. The rearrangement joins TRBV7-9 to TRBJ1-1; 9 nucleotides line up with TRBD1. The CDR3 is 14 amino acids. After removal of 2 bases from V and 7 bases from J, the junction contained 5 bases not matched to a gene. Germline assignment: CDR1 SEHNR and CDR2 FQNEAQ (reference sequence).

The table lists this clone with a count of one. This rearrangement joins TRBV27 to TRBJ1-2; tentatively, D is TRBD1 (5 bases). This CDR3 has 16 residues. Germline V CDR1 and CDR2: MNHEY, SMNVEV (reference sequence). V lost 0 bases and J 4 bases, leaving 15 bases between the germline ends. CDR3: CASSLSRATTPYGYTF. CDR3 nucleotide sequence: TGTGCCAGCAGTTTATCCAGGGCCACGACCCCCTATGGCTACACCTTC.

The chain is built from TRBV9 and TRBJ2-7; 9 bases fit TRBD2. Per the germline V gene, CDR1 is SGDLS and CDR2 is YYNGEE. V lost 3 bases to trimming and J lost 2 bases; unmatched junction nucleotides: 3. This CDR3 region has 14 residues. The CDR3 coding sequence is TGTGCCAGCAGCGAGACTAGCGGCCCCTACGAGCAGTACTTC. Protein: CASSETSGPYEQYF.

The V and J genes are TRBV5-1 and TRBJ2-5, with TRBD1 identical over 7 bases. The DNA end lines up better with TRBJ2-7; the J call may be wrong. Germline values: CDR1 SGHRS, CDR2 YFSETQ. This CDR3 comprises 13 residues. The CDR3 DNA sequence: TGCGCCAGTACAGGGGATAGCTCCTACGAGCAGTACTTC. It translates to CASTGDSSYEQYF.

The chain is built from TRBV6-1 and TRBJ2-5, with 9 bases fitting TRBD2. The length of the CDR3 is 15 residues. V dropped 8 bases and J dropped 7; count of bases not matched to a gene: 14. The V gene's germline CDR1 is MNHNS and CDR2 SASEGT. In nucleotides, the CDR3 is TGTGCCAGCCAACGGGAAGCGGGAGGCTCGGGGACCCAGTACTTC. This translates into CASQREAGGSGTQYF.

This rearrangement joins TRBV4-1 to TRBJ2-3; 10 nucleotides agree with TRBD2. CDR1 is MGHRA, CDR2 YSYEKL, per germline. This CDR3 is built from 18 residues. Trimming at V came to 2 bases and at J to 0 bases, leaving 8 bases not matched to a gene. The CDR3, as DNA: TGCGCCAGCAGCCAATCTGGGGCTAGCGGGAGCAGCACAGATACGCAGTATTTT. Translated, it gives CASSQSGASGSSTDTQYF.

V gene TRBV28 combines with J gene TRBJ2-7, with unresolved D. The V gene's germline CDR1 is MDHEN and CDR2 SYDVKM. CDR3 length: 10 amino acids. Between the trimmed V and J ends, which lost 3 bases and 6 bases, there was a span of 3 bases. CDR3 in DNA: TGTGCCAGCAGTTTGCGCGAGCAGTACTTC. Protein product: CASSLREQYF. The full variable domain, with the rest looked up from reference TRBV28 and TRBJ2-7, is DVKVTQSSRYLVKRTGEKVFLECVQDMDHENMFWYRQDPGLGLRLIYFSYDVKMKEKGDIPEGYSVSREKKERFSLILESASTNQTSMYLCASSLREQYFGPGTRLTVT.

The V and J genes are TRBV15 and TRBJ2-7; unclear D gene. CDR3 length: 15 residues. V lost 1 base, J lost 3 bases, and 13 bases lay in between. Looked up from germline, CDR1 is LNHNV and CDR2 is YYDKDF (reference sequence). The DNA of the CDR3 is TGTGCCACCAGCAGAGTTAGCCCTGGAAACTACGAGCAGTACTTC. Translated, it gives CATSRVSPGNYEQYF.

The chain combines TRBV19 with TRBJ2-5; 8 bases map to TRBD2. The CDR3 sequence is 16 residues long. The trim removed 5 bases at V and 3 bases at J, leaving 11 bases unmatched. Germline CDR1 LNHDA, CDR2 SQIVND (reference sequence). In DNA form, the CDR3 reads TGTGCCAGTAGTCGAAACGGGGGGGGCTCCGAAGAGACCCAGTACTTC. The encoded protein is CASSRNGGGSEETQYF.

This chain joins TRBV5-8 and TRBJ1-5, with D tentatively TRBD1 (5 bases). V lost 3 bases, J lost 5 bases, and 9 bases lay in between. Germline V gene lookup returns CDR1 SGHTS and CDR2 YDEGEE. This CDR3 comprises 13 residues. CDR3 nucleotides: TGTGCCAGCAGCTCAGGGCTCTATCAGCCCCAGCATTTT. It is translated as CASSSGLYQPQHF.

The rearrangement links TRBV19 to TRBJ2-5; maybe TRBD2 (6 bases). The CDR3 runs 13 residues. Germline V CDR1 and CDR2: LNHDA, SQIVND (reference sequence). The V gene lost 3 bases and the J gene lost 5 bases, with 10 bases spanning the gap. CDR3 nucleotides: TGTGCCAGTAGTATCTCGGGGGAGGAGACCCAGTACTTC. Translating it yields CASSISGEETQYF. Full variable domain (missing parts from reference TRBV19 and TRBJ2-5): DGGITQSPKYLFRKEGQNVTLSCEQNLNHDAMYWYRQDPGQGLRLIYYSQIVNDFQKGDIAEGYSVSREKKESFPLTVTSAQKNPTAFYLCASSISGEETQYFGPGTRLLVL.

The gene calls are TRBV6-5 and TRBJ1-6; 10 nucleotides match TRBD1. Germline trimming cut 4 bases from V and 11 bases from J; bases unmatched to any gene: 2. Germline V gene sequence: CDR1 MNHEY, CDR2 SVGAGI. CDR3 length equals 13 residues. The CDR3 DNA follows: TGTGCCAGCAGTTGGACAGGGGGGACACCCCTCCACTTT. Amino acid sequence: CASSWTGGTPLHF.

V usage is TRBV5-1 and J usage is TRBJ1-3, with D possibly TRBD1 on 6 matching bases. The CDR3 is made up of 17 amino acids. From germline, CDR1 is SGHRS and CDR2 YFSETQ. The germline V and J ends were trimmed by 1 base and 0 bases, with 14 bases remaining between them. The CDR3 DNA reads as TGCGCCAGCAGCTTGCAGGGGATCCTCCCCTCTGGAAACACCATATATTTT. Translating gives CASSLQGILPSGNTIYF.

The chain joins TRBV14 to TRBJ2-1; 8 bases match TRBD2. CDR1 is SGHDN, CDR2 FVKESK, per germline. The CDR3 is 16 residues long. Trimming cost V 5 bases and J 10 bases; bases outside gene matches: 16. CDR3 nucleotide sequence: TGTGCCAGCAGCGCCTATGTCGGGGGGGGCCAGGAGGAGCAGTTCTTC. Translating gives CASSAYVGGGQEEQFF. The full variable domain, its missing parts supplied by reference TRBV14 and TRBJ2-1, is EAGVTQFPSHSVIEKGQTVTLRCDPISGHDNLYWYRRVMGKEIKFLLHFVKESKQDESGMPNNRFLAERTGGTYSTLKVQPAELEDSGVYFCASSAYVGGGQEEQFFGPGTRLTVL.

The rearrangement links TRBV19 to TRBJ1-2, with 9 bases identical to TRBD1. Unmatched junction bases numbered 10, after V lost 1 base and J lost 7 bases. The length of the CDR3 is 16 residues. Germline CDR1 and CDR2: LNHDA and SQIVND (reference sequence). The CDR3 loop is CASSIGLPGQGFGYTF. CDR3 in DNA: TGTGCCAGTAGTATAGGCCTTCCGGGACAGGGATTTGGCTACACCTTC.

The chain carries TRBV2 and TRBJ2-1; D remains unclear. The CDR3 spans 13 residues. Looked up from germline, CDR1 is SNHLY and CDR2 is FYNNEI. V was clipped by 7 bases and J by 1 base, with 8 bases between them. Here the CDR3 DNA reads TGTGCCAGCAAGGCGGAATCCTACAATGAGCAGTTCTTC. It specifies CASKAESYNEQFF.